This T cell receptor beta chain was documented in a study of shared clonotypes between healthy human individuals. The method was immunoSEQ multiplex PCR; TCRdb's version includes in-frame clones alone and lacks a portion of them. The sample carries over a million clones, around 78% recorded once. Investigators divided CD4+ cells into CD45RA+ naive and CD45RA-negative memory subsets. CDR1 is MNHEY, CDR2 SMNVEV, per germline (reference sequence). The V gene end was trimmed by 7 bases and the J gene end by 2 bases; junction bases not matched to a gene: 16. The CDR3 extends over 18 amino acids. This receptor was identified in a man younger than 35 in good health. Some clones in this sample may be carry-over from other donors' samples. This rearrangement joins TRBV27 to TRBJ2-3, with TRBD2 matching over 9 bases. Sequenced: memory CD4+ T cells from PBMCs. The sample's subset: CD45RA-negative fraction. The CDR3 DNA is TGTGCCAGCACTACCACTCAAATGGGACTAGCCAACACAGATACGCAGTATTTT. As protein: CASTTTQMGLANTDTQYF.